This T cell receptor beta chain was obtained from a study of prognosis after radiotherapy for stage I lung cancer. Looking at the study overall: Newly diagnosed primary stage I lung tumors were found in over eleven patients, while oligometastatic NSCLC after surgical resection of the primary tumor was found in a few. Subsequent to radiotherapy, distant metastatic disease emerged in a handful of patients (median 7 months), whereas some 16 exhibited no significant progression. Stereotactic body radiotherapy was given without concurrent therapy, and no patient received both at once.

Findings and limits, study-wide: Usage of TRBV and TRBJ genes reportedly differed between metastatic and non-metastatic patients.

The germline V gene has CDR1 MGHRA and CDR2 YSYEKL. The CDR3 loop spans 17 amino acids. The germline V and J ends were trimmed by 2 bases and 2 bases, with 17 bases remaining between them. The TCR beta CDR3 region was amplified from genomic DNA, with two rounds of multiplex PCR being used for the amplification. The first PCR round targeted every TRBV and TRBJ gene with specific primers. TCRdb redid the calling of the multiplex PCR reads with MiXCR, one entry per CDR3 protein. The table has 30,000 to 40,000 distinct CDR3 sequences, 30% to 35% seen once. In regard to this clonotype: Its antigen is still unknown.

This clonotype was obtained from a donor older than 45 with non-small cell lung cancer. V usage is TRBV4-1 and J usage is TRBJ2-3, with D perhaps matching TRBD1 (8 bases). The sample consisted of PBMCs, taken before or after stereotactic body radiation therapy (not recorded which). The CDR3 DNA follows: TGCGCCAGCAGCCAAAGGGAGGGACAGGACTACACAGATACGCAGTATTTT. Protein: CASSQREGQDYTDTQYF.